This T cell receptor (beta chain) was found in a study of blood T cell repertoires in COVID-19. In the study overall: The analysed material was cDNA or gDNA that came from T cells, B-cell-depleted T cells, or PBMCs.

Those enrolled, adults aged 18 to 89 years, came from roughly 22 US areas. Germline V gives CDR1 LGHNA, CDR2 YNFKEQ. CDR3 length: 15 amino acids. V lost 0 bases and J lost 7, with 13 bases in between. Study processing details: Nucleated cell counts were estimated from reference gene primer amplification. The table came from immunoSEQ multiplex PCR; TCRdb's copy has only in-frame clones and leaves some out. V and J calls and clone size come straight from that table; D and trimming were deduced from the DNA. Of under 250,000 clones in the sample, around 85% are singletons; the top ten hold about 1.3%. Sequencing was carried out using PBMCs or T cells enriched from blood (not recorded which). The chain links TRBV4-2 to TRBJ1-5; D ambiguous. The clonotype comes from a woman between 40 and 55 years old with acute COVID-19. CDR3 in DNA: TGTGCCAGCAGCCAAGAGCGAATCACAGCCCAGCCCCAGCATTTT. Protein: CASSQERITAQPQHF.